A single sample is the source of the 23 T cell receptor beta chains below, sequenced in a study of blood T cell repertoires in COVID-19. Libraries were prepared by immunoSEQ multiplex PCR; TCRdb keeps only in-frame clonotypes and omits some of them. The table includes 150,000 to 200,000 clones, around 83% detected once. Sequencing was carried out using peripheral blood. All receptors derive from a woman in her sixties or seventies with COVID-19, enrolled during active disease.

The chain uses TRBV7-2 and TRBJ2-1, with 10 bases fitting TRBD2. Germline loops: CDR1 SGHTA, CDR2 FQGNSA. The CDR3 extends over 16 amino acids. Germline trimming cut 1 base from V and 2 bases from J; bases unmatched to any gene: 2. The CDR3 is CASSLVGTSAYNEQFF. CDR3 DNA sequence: TGTGCCAGCAGCTTAGTTGGGACTAGCGCCTACAATGAGCAGTTCTTC.

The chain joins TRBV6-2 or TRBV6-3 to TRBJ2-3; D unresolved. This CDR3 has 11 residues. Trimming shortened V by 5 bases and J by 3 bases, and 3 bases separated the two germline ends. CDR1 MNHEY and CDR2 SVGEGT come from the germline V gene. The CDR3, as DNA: TGTGCCAGCAGTCGGACAGATACGCAGTATTTT. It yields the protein CASSRTDTQYF.

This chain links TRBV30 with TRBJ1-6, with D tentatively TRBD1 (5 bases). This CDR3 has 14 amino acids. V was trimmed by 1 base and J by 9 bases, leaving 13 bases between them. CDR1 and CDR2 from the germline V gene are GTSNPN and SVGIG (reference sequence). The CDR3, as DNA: TGTGCCTGGAGTGCGGGGACGGGGGGTTCACCCCTCCACTTT. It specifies CAWSAGTGGSPLHF.

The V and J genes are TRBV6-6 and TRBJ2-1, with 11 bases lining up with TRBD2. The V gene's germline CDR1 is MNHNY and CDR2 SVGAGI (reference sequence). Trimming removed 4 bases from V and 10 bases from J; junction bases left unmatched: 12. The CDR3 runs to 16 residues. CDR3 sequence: CASSWGLADLSKEQFF. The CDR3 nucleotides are TGTGCCAGCAGTTGGGGACTAGCGGACCTATCAAAGGAGCAGTTCTTC.

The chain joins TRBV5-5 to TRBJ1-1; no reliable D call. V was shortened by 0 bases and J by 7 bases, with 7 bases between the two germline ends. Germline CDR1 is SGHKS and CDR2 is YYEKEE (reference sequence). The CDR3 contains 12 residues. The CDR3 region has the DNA TGTGCCAGCAGCTTGGAAGGACTTGAAGCTTTCTTT. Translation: CASSLEGLEAFF.

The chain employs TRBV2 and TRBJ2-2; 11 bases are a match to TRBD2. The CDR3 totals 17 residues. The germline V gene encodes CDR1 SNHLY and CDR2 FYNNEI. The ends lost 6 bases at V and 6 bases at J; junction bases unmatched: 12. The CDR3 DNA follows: TGTGCCAGCAGCCCGGGACTAGCGGCTTCACAGCCCGGGGAGCTGTTTTTT. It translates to CASSPGLAASQPGELFF. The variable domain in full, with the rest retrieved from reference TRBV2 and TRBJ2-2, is EPEVTQTPSHQVTQMGQEVILRCVPISNHLYFYWYRQILGQKVEFLVSFYNNEISEKSEIFDDQFSVERPDGSNFTLKIRSTKLEDSAMYFCASSPGLAASQPGELFFGEGSRLTVL.

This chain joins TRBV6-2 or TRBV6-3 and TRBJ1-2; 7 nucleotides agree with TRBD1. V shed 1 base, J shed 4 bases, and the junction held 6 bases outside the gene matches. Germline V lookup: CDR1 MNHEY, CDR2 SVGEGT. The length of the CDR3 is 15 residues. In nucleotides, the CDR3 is TGTGCCAGCAGTTACTTCTCGACAGGGAGCTATGGCTACACCTTC. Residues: CASSYFSTGSYGYTF.

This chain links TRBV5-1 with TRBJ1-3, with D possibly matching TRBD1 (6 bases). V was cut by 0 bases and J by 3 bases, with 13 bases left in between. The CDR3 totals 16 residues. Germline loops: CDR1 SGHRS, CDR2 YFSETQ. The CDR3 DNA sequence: TGCGCCAGCAGCTTGGCCCCTCAGGGGAATGGAAACACCATATATTTT. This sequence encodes CASSLAPQGNGNTIYF.

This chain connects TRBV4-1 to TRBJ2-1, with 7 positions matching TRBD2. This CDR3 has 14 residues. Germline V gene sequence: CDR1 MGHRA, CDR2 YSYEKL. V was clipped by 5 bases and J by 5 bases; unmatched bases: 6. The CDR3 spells CASSMGGSHNEQFF. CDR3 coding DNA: TGCGCCAGCAGCATGGGCGGGAGTCACAATGAGCAGTTCTTC.

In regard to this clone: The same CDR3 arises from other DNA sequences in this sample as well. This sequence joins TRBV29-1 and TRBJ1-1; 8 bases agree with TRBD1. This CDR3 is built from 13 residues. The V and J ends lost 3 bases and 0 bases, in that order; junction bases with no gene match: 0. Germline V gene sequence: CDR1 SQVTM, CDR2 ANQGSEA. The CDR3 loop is CSVDRGLNTEAFF. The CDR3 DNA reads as TGCAGCGTTGACAGGGGGCTGAACACTGAAGCTTTCTTT.

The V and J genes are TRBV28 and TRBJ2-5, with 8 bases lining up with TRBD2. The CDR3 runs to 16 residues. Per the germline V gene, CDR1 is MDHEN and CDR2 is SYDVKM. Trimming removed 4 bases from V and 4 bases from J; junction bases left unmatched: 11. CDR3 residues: CASSSHGTRVGETQYF. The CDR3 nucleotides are TGTGCCAGCAGTTCTCACGGGACTAGGGTCGGAGAGACCCAGTACTTC.

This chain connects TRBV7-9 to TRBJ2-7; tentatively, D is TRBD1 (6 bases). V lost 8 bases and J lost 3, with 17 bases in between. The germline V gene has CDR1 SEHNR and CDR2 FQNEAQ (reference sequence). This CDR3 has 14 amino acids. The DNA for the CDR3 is TGTGCCAGCGCGATCTTCGGACAGCGCTACGAGCAGTACTTC. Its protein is CASAIFGQRYEQYF.

This chain's CDR3 is CASRLGTSGREETQYF. The CDR3 bases are TGTGCCAGCAGACTCGGGACTAGCGGGAGGGAAGAGACCCAGTACTTC. This chain links TRBV5-4 with TRBJ2-5, with TRBD2 identical over 16 bases. This CDR3 contains 16 residues. The V gene end was trimmed by 5 bases and the J gene end by 3 bases; junction bases not matched to a gene: 4. The germline V gene has CDR1 SGHNT and CDR2 YYREEE (reference sequence).

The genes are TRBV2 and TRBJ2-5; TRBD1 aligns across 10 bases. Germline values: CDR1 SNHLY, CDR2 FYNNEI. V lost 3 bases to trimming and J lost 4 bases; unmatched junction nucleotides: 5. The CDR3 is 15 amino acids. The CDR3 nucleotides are TGTGCCAGCAGTGAGGGGGACAGGGGCAGAGAGACCCAGTACTTC. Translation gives CASSEGDRGRETQYF. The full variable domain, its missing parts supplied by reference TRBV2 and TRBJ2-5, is EPEVTQTPSHQVTQMGQEVILRCVPISNHLYFYWYRQILGQKVEFLVSFYNNEISEKSEIFDDQFSVERPDGSNFTLKIRSTKLEDSAMYFCASSEGDRGRETQYFGPGTRLLVL.

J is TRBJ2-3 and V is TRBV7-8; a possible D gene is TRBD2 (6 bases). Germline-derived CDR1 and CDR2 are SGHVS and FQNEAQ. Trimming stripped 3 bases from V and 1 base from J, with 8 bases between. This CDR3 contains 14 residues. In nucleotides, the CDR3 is TGTGCCAGCAGCTTTGGCGGGGGCACAGATACGCAGTATTTT. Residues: CASSFGGGTDTQYF.

The CDR3 loop is CASSVNRDRTSGPDTQYF. The CDR3 nucleotides read TGTGCCAGCAGCGTAAACCGTGATCGGACTAGCGGTCCAGATACGCAGTATTTT. The gene calls are TRBV9 and TRBJ2-3; TRBD2 agrees at 10 bases. Unmatched junction bases numbered 12, after V lost 1 base and J lost 4 bases. The germline V gene has CDR1 SGDLS and CDR2 YYNGEE. The CDR3 contains 18 residues.

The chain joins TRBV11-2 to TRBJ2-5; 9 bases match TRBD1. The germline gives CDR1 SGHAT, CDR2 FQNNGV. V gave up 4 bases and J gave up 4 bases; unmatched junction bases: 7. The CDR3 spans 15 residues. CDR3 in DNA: TGTGCCAGCAGCTACATAACAGGGGGCCCAGAGACCCAGTACTTC. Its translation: CASSYITGGPETQYF.

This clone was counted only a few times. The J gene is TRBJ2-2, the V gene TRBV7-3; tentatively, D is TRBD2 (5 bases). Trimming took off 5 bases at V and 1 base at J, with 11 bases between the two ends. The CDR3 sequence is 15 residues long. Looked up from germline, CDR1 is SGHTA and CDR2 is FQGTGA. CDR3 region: CASSAGPMNTGELFF. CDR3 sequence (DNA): TGTGCCAGCAGCGCGGGCCCTATGAACACCGGGGAGCTGTTTTTT.

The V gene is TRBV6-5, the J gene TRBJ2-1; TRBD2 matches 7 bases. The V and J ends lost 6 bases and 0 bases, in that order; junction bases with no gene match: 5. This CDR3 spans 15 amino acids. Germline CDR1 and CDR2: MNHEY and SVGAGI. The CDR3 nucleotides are TGTGCCAGCAGCCGGGAGGTAGGCTCCTACAATGAGCAGTTCTTC. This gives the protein CASSREVGSYNEQFF.

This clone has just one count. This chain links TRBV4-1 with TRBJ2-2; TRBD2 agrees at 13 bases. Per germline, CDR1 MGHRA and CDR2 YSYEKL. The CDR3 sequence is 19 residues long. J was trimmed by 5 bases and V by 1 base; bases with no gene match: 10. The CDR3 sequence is CASSQVTSGREGITGELFF. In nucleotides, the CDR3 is TGCGCCAGCAGCCAAGTTACTAGCGGGAGGGAGGGTATAACCGGGGAGCTGTTTTTT.

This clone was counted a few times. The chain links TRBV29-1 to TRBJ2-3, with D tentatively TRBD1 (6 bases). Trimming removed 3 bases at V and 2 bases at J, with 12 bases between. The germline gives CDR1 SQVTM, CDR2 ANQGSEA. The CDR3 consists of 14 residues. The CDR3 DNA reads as TGCAGCGTTGACCTGACAGGACCCACAGATACGCAGTATTTT. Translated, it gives CSVDLTGPTDTQYF.

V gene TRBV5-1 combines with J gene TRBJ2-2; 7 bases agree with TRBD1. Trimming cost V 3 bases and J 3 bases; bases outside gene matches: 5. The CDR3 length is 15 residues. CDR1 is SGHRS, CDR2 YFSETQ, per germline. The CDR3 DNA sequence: TGCGCCAGCAGCTCGCTTACAGGGGACACCGGGGAGCTGTTTTTT. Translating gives CASSSLTGDTGELFF.

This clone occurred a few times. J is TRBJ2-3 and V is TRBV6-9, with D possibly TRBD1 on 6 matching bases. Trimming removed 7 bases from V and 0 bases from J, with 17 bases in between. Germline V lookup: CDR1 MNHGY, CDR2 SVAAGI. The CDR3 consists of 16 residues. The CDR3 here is CASITIFRGSTDTQYF. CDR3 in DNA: TGTGCCAGCATTACCATCTTCAGGGGAAGCACAGATACGCAGTATTTT.